The 12 T cell receptor beta chains listed next were all sequenced from one sample in a study of cytomegalovirus exposure and HLA in healthy donors. 13 Jbeta primers and 60 Vbeta primers were used for the PCR. Assay used: immunoSEQ multiplex PCR; TCRdb lists only in-frame clones, some missing. The sample lists over 55,000 clones; 65% to 75% were seen once. What was sequenced was PBMCs. The receptors shown here come from a man aged 40-49 years in good health and CMV-seropositive.

This clone appeared a single time. The chain has TRBV29-1 and TRBJ2-1; 11 nucleotides line up with TRBD2. The V gene's germline CDR1 is SQVTM and CDR2 ANQGSEA. The CDR3 is 16 amino acids. V was clipped by 2 bases and J by 5 bases; unmatched bases: 8. CDR3 nucleotides: TGCAGCGTTGAATTTTTGGCTAGCGGGAGGAACAATGAGCAGTTCTTC. Translating it yields CSVEFLASGRNNEQFF.

V usage is TRBV5-4 and J usage is TRBJ2-1; D remains unclear. Trimming left V 4 bases short and J 3 bases short, with 14 bases between. Germline loops: CDR1 SGHNT, CDR2 YYREEE (reference sequence). The length of the CDR3 is 15 residues. CDR3 loop: CASSRRVAVYNEQFF. CDR3 bases: TGTGCCAGCAGCCGCCGTGTAGCTGTCTACAATGAGCAGTTCTTC. Full variable domain (remainder filled in from reference TRBV5-4 and TRBJ2-1): ETGVTQSPTHLIKTRGQQVTLRCSSQSGHNTVSWYQQALGQGPQFIFQYYREEENGRGNFPPRFSGLQFPNYSSELNVNALELDDSALYLCASSRRVAVYNEQFFGPGTRLTVL.

This clone is a singleton in its sample. This chain connects TRBV30 to TRBJ1-5; TRBD1 is a possible D gene (5 bases). The V gene lost 3 bases and the J gene lost 1 base, with 16 bases spanning the gap. CDR1 GTSNPN and CDR2 SVGIG come from the germline V gene (reference sequence). The CDR3 spans 16 residues. The CDR3 here is CAWRRWGDDSNQPQHF. CDR3 sequence (DNA): TGTGCCTGGAGGAGGTGGGGGGATGACAGCAATCAGCCCCAGCATTTT.

V usage is TRBV19 and J usage is TRBJ1-1; D is perhaps TRBD1 (5 bases). Germline CDR1 LNHDA, CDR2 SQIVND (reference sequence). The CDR3 has 16 amino acids. V lost 8 bases and J 0 bases, leaving 19 bases between the germline ends. CDR3 amino acids: CASQSQGLSLNTEAFF. The CDR3 bases are TGTGCCAGTCAGAGTCAGGGACTATCCTTGAACACTGAAGCTTTCTTT. The full variable domain, rest sourced from reference TRBV19 and TRBJ1-1, is DGGITQSPKYLFRKEGQNVTLSCEQNLNHDAMYWYRQDPGQGLRLIYYSQIVNDFQKGDIAEGYSVSREKKESFPLTVTSAQKNPTAFYLCASQSQGLSLNTEAFFGQGTRLTVV.

The chain employs TRBV25-1 and TRBJ2-3; D is possibly TRBD2 (5 bases). V gave up 8 bases and J gave up 6 bases, with 15 bases separating them. The CDR3 has 13 amino acids. Germline V gene data show CDR1 as MGHDK and CDR2 as SYGVNS. In nucleotides, the CDR3 is TGTGCCAGCGGGGAGCAGGCACCGGATACGCAGTATTTT. Translating gives CASGEQAPDTQYF.

This chain connects TRBV7-2 to TRBJ1-5; maybe TRBD1 (5 bases). This CDR3 spans 14 amino acids. V lost 5 bases and J 5 bases, leaving 13 bases between the germline ends. Germline V CDR1 and CDR2: SGHTA, FQGNSA. In DNA, the CDR3 is TGTGCCAGCAGCCGACGGGGGGGGGATCAGCCCCAGCATTTT. This gives the protein CASSRRGGDQPQHF.

This chain connects TRBV5-4 to TRBJ2-1, with 7 bases matching TRBD2. Germline lookup yields CDR1 SGHNT and CDR2 YYREEE (reference sequence). This CDR3 has 16 residues. The trim removed 4 bases at V and 8 bases at J, leaving 15 bases unmatched. This CDR3 is CASSRSETSMSDEQFF. The CDR3 DNA follows: TGTGCCAGCAGCCGCTCTGAGACTAGCATGTCCGATGAGCAGTTCTTC.

The V call is TRBV5-4, the J call TRBJ2-6; 9 bases fit TRBD1. CDR3 length: 17 residues. Germline CDR1 and CDR2: SGHNT and YYREEE (reference sequence). The V gene end was trimmed by 3 bases and the J gene end by 2 bases; junction bases not matched to a gene: 6. This CDR3 reads CASSSPGQGAGANVLTF. CDR3 nucleotides: TGTGCCAGCAGCTCCCCGGGACAGGGTGCTGGGGCCAACGTCCTGACTTTC.

This clone has only a few counts. The chain uses TRBV5-6 and TRBJ2-7; TRBD1 agrees at 7 bases. The length of the CDR3 is 13 residues. The germline V gene encodes CDR1 SGHDT and CDR2 YYEEEE. Trimming removed 0 bases from V and 6 bases from J; junction bases left unmatched: 3. The DNA of the CDR3 is TGTGCCAGCAGCTTGGCCGGGACAGCCGAGCAGTACTTC. It codes for CASSLAGTAEQYF.

In its sample, this clone was seen a few times. J is TRBJ1-2 and V is TRBV6-5; D remains unclear. The CDR3 covers 13 residues. Trimming pared 2 bases from V and 4 bases from J, leaving 8 bases between. Germline assignment: CDR1 MNHEY and CDR2 SVGAGI. The CDR3 loop is CASSYAEGYGYTF. For the CDR3, the DNA is TGTGCCAGCAGTTACGCGGAGGGCTATGGCTACACCTTC.

This chain uses TRBV29-1 with TRBJ1-1; D not resolved. CDR1 is SQVTM and CDR2 is ANQGSEA in the germline V gene. This CDR3 has 13 residues. Trimming pared 6 bases from V and 5 bases from J, leaving 16 bases between. The CDR3 spells CSVSKVGGTEAFF. The CDR3, as DNA: TGCAGCGTATCCAAGGTCGGAGGAACTGAAGCTTTCTTT.

The CDR3 bases are TGTGCCAGCAGCTTAGGGGGACACCTTAATCAGCCCCAGCATTTT. Protein product: CASSLGGHLNQPQHF. V usage is TRBV7-2 and J usage is TRBJ1-5, with a tentative D call TRBD1 (6 bases). The CDR3 spans 15 residues. Between the trimmed V and J ends, which lost 1 base and 4 bases, there was a span of 11 bases. Germline CDR1 reads SGHTA; CDR2 reads FQGNSA.